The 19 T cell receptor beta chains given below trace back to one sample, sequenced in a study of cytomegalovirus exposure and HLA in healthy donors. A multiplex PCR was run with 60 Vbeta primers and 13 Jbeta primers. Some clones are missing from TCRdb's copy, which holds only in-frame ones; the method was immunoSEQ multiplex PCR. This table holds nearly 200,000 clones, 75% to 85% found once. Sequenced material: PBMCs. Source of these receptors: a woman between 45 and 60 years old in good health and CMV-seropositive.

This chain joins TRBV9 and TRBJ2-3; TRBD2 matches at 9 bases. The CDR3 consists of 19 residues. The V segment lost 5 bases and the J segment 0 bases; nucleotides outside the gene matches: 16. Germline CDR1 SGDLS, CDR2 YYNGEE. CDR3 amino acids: CASSARDISLAGSTDTQYF. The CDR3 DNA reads TGTGCCAGCAGTGCCCGGGACATTAGCCTAGCGGGGAGCACAGATACGCAGTATTTT.

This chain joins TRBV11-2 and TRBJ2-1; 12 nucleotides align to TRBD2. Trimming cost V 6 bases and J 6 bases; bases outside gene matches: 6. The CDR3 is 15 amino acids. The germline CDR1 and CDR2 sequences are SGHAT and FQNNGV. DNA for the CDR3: TGTGCCAGCAGGTCTAGCGGGGGGGCCTTCAATGAGCAGTTCTTC. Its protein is CASRSSGGAFNEQFF.

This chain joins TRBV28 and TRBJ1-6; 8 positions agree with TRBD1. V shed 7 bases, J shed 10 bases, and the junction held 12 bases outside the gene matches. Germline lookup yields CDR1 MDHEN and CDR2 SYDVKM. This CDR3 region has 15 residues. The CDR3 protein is CASTLTGQARSPLHF. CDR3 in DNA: TGTGCCAGCACCTTGACGGGACAGGCCAGATCACCCCTCCACTTT.

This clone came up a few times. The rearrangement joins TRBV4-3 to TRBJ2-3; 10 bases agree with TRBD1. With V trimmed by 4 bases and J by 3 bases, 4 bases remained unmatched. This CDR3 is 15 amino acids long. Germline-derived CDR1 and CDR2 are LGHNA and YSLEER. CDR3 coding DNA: TGCGCCAGCAGCCGAAGGACAGGGGGAACAGATACGCAGTATTTT. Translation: CASSRRTGGTDTQYF.

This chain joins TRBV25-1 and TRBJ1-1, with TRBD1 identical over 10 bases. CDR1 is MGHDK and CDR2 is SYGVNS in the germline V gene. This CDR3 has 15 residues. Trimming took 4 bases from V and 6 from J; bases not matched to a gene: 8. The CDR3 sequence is CASSVTGGARAEAFF. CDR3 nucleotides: TGTGCCAGCAGTGTGACAGGGGGCGCGAGGGCTGAAGCTTTCTTT.

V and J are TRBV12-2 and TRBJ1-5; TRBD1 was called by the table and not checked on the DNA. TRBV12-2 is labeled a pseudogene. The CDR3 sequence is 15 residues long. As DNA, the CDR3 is TGTGCAAGTCGCTTTCCGGGACAGGCCAATCAGCCCCAGCATTTT. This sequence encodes CASRFPGQANQPQHF.

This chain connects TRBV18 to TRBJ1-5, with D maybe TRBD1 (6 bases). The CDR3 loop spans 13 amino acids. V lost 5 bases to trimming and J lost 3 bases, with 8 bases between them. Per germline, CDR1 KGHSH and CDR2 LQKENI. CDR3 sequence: CASSDRPNQPQHF. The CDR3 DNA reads TGTGCCAGCTCAGACAGGCCCAATCAGCCCCAGCATTTT.

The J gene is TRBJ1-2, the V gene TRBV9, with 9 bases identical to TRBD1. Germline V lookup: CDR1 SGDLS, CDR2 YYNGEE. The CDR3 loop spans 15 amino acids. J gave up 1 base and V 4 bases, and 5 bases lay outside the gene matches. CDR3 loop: CASSLTGGSNYGYTF. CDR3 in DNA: TGTGCCAGCAGCCTGACAGGGGGGAGTAACTATGGCTACACCTTC.

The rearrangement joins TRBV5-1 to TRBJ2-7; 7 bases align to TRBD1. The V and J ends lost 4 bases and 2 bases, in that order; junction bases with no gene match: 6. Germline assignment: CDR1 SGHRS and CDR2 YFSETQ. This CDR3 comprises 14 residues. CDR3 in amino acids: CASSQQGTPYEQYF. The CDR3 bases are TGCGCCAGCAGCCAACAGGGGACACCCTACGAGCAGTACTTC.

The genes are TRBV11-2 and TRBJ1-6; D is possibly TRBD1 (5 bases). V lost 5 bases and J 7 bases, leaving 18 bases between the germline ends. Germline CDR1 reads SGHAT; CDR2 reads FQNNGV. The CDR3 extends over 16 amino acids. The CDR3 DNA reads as TGTGCCAGCAGCCAACCCGGGACCGCGGGGAATTCACCCCTCCACTTT. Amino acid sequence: CASSQPGTAGNSPLHF.

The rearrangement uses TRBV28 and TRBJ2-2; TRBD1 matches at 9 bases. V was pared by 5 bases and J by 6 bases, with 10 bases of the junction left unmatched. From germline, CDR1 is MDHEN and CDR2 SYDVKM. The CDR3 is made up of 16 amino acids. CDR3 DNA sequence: TGTGCCAGCAGTGCGCCCGGGACAGGGTTCCCCGGGGAGCTGTTTTTT. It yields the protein CASSAPGTGFPGELFF.

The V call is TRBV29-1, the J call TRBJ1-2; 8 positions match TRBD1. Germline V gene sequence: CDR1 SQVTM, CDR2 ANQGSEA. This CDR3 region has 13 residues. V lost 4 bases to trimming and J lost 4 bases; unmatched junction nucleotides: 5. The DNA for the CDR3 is TGCAGCGTTGCCGGGACAGGCCCCTATGGCTACACCTTC. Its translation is CSVAGTGPYGYTF.

CDR3 region: CASSTGTTAQYF. The CDR3 region has the DNA TGTGCCAGTAGTACCGGGACTACCGCGCAGTATTTT. The V gene is TRBV19, the J gene TRBJ2-3; 7 positions agree with TRBD2. The CDR3 has 12 residues. From germline, CDR1 is LNHDA and CDR2 SQIVND (reference sequence). The junction had 5 bases not matched to a gene; V was cut back by 4 bases and J by 10 bases.

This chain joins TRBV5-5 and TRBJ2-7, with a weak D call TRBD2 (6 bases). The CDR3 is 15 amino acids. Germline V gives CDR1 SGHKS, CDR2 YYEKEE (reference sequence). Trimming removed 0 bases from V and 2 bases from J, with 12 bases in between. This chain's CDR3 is CASSLGRRGPYEQYF. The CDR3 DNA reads TGTGCCAGCAGCTTGGGTCGGCGGGGTCCCTACGAGCAGTACTTC.

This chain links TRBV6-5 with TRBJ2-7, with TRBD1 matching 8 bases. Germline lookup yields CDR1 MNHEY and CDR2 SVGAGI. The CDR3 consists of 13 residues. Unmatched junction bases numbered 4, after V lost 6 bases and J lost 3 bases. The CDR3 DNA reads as TGTGCCAGCAGGACAGGGGCAGGCTACGAGCAGTACTTC. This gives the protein CASRTGAGYEQYF.

The CDR3 loop reads CASSFDSVYGYTF. In DNA, the CDR3 is TGCGCCAGCTCTTTCGACAGCGTCTATGGCTACACCTTC. This rearrangement joins TRBV5-1 to TRBJ1-2; tentatively, D is TRBD1 (5 bases). CDR1 is SGHRS and CDR2 is YFSETQ in the germline V gene. The CDR3 consists of 13 residues. V was pared by 7 bases and J by 4 bases, with 14 bases between.

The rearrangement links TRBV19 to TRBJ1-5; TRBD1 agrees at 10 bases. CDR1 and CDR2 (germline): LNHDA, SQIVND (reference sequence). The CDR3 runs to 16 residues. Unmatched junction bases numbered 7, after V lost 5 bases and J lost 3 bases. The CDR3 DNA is TGTGCCAGTAGTGTCTACGGGACAGGGGTCAATCAGCCCCAGCATTTT. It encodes CASSVYGTGVNQPQHF.

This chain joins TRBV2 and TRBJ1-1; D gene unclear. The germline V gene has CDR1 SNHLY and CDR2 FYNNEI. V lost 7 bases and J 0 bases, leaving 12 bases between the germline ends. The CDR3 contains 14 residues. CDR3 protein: CASTLVAMNTEAFF. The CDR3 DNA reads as TGTGCCAGCACCCTAGTAGCCATGAACACTGAAGCTTTCTTT.

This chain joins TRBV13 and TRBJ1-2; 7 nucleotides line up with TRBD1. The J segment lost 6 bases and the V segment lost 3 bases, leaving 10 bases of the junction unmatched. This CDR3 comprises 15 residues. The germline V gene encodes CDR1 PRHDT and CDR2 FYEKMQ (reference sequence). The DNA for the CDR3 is TGTGCCAGCAGCTTCCTCAGACAGGGTGTGGATGGCTACACCTTC. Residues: CASSFLRQGVDGYTF.